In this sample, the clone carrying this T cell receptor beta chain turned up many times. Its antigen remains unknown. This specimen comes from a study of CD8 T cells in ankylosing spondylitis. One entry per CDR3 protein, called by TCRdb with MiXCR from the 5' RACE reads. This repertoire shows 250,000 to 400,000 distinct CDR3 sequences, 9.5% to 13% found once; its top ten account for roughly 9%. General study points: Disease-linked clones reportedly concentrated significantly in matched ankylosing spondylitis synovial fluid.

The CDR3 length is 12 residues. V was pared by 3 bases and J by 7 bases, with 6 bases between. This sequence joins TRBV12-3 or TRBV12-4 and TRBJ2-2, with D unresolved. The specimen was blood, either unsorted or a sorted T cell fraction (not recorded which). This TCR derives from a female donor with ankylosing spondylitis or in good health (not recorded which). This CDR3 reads CASSFSGGELFF. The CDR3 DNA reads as TGTGCCAGCAGTTTTTCGGGCGGGGAGCTGTTTTTT.